This T cell receptor beta chain stems from a study of T cell responses to AZD1222 COVID-19 vaccine. Regarding the study as a whole: Spike regions recognized by vaccine-associated CD4 TCRs spanned the protein, led by 160-218 and 743-854. Baseline seropositivity characterized only a handful of AZD1222 recipients. Within unmutated variant regions lay the reported targets of nearly half of spike-specific TCRs.

The analysis combined second doses at about 4 or about 12 weeks. The V segment lost 8 bases and the J segment 2 bases; nucleotides outside the gene matches: 4. Germline V lookup: CDR1 LGHDT, CDR2 YNNKEL (reference sequence). The CDR3 extends over 14 amino acids. With respect to this clone: Its target is unknown.

The protocol was immunoSEQ multiplex PCR, while the TCRdb copy is restricted to in-frame clones and leaves out a portion. The table records roughly 150,000 clones, roughly 90% of them present only once. This receptor was taken from an adult who received the AZD1222 COVID-19 vaccine. The chain employs TRBV3-1 (or the pseudogene TRBV3-2) and TRBJ2-5, with 11 bases lining up with TRBD2. The specimen comprised peripheral blood, sampled 28 days after the second AZD1222 dose. DNA for the CDR3: TGTGCCAGCGGCGGGACTAGCGGACAAGAGACCCAGTACTTC. This translates into CASGGTSGQETQYF.